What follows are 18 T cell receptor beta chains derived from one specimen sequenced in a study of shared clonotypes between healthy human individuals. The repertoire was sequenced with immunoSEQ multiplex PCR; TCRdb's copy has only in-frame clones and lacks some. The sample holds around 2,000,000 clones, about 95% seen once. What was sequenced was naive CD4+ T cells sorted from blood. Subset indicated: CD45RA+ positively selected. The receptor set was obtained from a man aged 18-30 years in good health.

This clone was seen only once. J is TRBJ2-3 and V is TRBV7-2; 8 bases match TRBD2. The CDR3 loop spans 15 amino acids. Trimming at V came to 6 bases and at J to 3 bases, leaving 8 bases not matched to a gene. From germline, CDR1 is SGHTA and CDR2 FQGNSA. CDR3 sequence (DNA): TGTGCCAGCAGTCCTTTAGCGGGGAAAACAGATACGCAGTATTTT. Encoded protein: CASSPLAGKTDTQYF.

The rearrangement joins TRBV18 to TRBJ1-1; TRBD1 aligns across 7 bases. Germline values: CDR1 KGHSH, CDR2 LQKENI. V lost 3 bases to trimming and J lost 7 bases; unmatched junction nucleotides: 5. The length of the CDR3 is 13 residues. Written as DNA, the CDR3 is TGTGCCAGCTCACCCAGGGGGAAGAGTGAAGCTTTCTTT. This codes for CASSPRGKSEAFF.

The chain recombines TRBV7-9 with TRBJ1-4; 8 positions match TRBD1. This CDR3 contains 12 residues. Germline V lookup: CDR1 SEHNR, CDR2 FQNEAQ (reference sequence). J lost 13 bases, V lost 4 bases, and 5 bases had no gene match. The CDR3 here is CASSSVDRGLFF. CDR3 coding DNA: TGTGCCAGCAGCTCTGTAGACAGGGGACTGTTTTTT.

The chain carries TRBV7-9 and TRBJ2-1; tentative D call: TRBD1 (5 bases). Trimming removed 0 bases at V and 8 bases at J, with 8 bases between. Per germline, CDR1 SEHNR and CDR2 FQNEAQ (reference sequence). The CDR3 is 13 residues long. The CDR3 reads CASSLARGDEQFF. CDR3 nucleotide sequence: TGTGCCAGCAGCTTAGCAAGGGGTGATGAGCAGTTCTTC.

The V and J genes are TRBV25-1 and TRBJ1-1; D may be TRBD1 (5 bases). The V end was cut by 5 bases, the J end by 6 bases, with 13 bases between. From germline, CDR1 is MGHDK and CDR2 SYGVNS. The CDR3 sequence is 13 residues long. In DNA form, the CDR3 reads TGTGCCAGCAGTAGGGTCGGGGGTTCTGAAGCTTTCTTT. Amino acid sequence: CASSRVGGSEAFF.

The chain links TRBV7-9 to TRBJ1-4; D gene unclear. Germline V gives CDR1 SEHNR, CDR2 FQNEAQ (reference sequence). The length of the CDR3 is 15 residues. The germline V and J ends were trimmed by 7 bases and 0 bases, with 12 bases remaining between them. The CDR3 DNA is TGTGCCAGCAATGAAGGGTTTGCAACTAATGAAAAACTGTTTTTT. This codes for CASNEGFATNEKLFF.

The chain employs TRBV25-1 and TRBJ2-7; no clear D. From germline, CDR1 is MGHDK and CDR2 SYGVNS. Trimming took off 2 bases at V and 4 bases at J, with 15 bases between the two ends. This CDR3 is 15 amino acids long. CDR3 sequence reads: CASSEGVSWVYEQYF. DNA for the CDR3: TGTGCCAGCAGTGAAGGGGTTAGCTGGGTTTACGAGCAGTACTTC.

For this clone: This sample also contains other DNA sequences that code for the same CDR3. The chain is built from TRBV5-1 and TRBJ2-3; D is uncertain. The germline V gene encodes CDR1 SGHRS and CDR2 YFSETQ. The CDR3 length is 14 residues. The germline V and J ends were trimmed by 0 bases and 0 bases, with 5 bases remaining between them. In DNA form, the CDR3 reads TGCGCCAGCAGCTTGGACTCAAGCACAGATACGCAGTATTTT. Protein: CASSLDSSTDTQYF.

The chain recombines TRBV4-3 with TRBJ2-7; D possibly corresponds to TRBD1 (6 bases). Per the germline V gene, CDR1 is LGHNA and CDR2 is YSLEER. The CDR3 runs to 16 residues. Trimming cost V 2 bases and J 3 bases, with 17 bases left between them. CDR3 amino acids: CASSQHWDTTNYEQYF. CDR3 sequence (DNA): TGCGCCAGCAGCCAACACTGGGACACTACGAACTACGAGCAGTACTTC.

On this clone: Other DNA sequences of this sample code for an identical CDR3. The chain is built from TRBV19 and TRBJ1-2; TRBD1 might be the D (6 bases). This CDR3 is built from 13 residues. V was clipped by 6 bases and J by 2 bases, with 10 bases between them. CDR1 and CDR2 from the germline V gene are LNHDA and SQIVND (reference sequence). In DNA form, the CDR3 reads TGTGCCAGTAGGCTGGACAGAAACTATGGCTACACCTTC. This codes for CASRLDRNYGYTF.

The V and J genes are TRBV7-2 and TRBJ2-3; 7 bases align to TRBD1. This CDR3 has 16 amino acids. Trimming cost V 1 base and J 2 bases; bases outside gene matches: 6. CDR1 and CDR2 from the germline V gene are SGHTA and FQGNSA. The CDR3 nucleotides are TGTGCCAGCAGCTTAGTCCCTGACAGGGACACAGATACGCAGTATTTT. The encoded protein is CASSLVPDRDTDTQYF.

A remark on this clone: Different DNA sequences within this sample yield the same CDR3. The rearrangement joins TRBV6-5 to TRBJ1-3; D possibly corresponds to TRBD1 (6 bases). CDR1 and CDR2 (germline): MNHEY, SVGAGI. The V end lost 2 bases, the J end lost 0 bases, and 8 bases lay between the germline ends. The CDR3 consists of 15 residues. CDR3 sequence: CASSYQGLSGNTIYF. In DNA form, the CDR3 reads TGTGCCAGCAGTTACCAGGGGCTCTCTGGAAACACCATATATTTT.

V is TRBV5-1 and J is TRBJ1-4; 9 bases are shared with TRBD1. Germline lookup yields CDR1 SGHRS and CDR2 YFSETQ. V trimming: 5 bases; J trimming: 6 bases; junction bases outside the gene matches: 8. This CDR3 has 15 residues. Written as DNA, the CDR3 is TGCGCCAGCAGTCCCTCGGGGACAGGGTATGAAAAACTGTTTTTT. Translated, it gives CASSPSGTGYEKLFF. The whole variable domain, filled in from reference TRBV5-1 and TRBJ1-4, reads KAGVTQTPRYLIKTRGQQVTLSCSPISGHRSVSWYQQTPGQGLQFLFEYFSETQRNKGNFPGRFSGRQFSNSRSEMNVSTLELGDSALYLCASSPSGTGYEKLFFGSGTQLSVL.

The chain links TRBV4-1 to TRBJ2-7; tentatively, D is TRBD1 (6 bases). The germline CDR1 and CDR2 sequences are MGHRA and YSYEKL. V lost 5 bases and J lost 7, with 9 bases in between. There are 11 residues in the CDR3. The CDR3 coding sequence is TGCGCCAGCAGCTCTAGGGGGGAGCAGTACTTC. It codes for CASSSRGEQYF.

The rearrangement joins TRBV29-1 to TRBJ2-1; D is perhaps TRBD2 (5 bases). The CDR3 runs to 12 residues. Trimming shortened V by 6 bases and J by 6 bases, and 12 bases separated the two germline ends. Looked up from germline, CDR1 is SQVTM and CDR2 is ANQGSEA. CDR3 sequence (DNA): TGCAGCGTAGGGAGCGAGGTCAATGAGCAGTTCTTC. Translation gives CSVGSEVNEQFF.

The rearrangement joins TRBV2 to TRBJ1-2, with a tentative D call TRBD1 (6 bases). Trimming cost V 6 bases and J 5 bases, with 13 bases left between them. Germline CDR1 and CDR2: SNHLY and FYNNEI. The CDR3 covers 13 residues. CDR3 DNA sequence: TGTGCCAGCAGGAATACAGGGTTATATGGCTACACCTTC. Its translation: CASRNTGLYGYTF.

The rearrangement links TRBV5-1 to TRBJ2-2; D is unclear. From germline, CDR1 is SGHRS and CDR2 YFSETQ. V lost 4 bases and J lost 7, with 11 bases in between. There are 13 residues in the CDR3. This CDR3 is CASSLRVDGELFF. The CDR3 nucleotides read TGCGCCAGCAGCCTTCGTGTAGACGGGGAGCTGTTTTTT.

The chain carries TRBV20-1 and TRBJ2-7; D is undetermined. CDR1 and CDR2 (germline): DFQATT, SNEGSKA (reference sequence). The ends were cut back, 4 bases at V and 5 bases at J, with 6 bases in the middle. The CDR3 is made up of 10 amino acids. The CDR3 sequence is CSATKDEQYF. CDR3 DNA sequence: TGCAGTGCTACCAAAGACGAGCAGTACTTC.